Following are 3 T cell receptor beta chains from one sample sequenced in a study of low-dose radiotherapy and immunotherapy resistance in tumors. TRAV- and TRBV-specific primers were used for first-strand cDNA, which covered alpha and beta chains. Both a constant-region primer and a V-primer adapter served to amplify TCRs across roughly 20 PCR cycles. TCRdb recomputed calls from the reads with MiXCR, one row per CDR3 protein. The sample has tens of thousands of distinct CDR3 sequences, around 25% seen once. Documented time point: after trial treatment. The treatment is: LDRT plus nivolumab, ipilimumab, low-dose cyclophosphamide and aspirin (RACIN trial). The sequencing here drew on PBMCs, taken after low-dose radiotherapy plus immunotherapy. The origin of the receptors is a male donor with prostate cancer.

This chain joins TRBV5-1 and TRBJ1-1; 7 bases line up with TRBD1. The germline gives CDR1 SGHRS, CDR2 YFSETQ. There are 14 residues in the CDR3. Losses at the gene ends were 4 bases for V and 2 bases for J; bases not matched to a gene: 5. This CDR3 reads CASSRTGVNTEAFF. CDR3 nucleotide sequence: TGCGCCAGCAGCAGAACAGGGGTCAACACTGAAGCTTTCTTT.

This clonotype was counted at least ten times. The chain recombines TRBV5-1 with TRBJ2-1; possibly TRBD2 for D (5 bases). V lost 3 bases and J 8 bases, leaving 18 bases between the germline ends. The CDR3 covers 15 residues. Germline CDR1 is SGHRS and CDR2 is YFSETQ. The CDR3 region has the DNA TGCGCCAGCAGCTCCTCGTTGCAGGCGGGCTATGAGCAGTTCTTC. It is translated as CASSSSLQAGYEQFF.

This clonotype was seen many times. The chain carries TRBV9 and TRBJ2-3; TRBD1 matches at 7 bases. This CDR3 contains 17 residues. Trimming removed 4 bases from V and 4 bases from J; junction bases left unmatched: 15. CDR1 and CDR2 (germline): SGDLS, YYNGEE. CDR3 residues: CASSTRQGNFVADTQYF. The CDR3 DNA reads TGTGCCAGCAGCACACGACAGGGAAACTTCGTCGCAGATACGCAGTATTTT.